These T cell receptor beta chains were read from a single sample in a study of Graves' ophthalmopathy and Graves' hyperthyroidism. TCRdb analysed the multiplex PCR reads with MiXCR anew, one entry per CDR3 protein. This table has about 220,000 distinct CDR3 sequences, roughly 21% appearing once. Material for sequencing was peripheral blood. The receptors here all came from a woman in her 50s with Graves' ophthalmopathy. Both conserved end residues are part of each CDR3. The D gene is left open where the match is weak. Clone size is stated in some rows and not others, as once, few, many or a class when expanded.

v_gene	d_gene	abundance	j_gene	CDR3aa	CDR3nt
TRBV12-3/TRBV12-4	TRBD1	many	TRBJ1-2	CASKLSGTGRHGYTF	TGTGCCAGCAAACTGTCCGGGACAGGGCGTCATGGCTACACCTTC
TRBV6-5	-	-	TRBJ1-1	CASTYREGSGAFF	TGTGCCAGCACTTACAGGGAGGGATCGGGAGCTTTCTTT
TRBV7-8	-	many	TRBJ1-1	CASSANPGRMNTEAFF	TGTGCCAGCAGCGCCAATCCGGGACGGATGAACACTGAAGCTTTCTTT
TRBV7-2	-	many	TRBJ2-7	CASSPGPTYEQYF	TGTGCCAGCAGCCCGGGGCCGACCTACGAGCAGTACTTC
TRBV28	-	many	TRBJ1-2	CASSAGTPYGYTF	TGTGCCAGCAGTGCCGGGACACCCTATGGCTACACCTTC
TRBV9	-	many	TRBJ2-7	CASSVDGTPEQYF	TGTGCCAGCAGCGTAGACGGGACTCCCGAGCAGTACTTC
TRBV6-5	-	many	TRBJ1-2	CASSYDGRVANYGYTF	TGTGCCAGCAGTTACGACGGCCGGGTCGCGAACTATGGCTACACCTTC
TRBV12-3/TRBV12-4	TRBD2	many	TRBJ2-7	CASSGLAGSTKAYEQYF	TGTGCCAGCAGTGGACTAGCGGGTTCTACGAAGGCCTACGAGCAGTACTTC
TRBV6-5	TRBD1	many	TRBJ2-2	CASSSDRETGELFF	TGTGCCAGCAGTTCAGACAGGGAAACCGGGGAGCTGTTTTTT
TRBV7-9	-	many	TRBJ1-1	CASSLREGTEAFF	TGTGCCAGCAGCTTACGCGAGGGCACTGAAGCTTTCTTT
TRBV6-5	-	many	TRBJ2-1	CASRARDAGTGSVGEQFF	TGTGCCAGCAGGGCTAGAGATGCCGGGACCGGATCTGTCGGTGAGCAGTTCTTC
TRBV30	-	many	TRBJ1-3	CAWSYIPSGNTIYF	TGTGCCTGGAGTTATATTCCCTCTGGAAACACCATATATTTT
TRBV28	TRBD1	-	TRBJ2-7	CASRNRGPYEQYF	TGTGCCAGCAGGAACAGGGGACCCTACGAGCAGTACTTC
TRBV20-1	TRBD2	many	TRBJ2-7	CSLLGPGGHEQYF	TGCAGTCTCTTGGGCCCGGGAGGCCACGAGCAGTACTTC
TRBV5-1	TRBD2	many	TRBJ2-5	CASSLAGGEETQYF	TGCGCCAGCAGCTTGGCCGGGGGGGAAGAGACCCAGTACTTC
TRBV20-1	TRBD1	many	TRBJ1-1	CSARHDLTGRNTEAFF	TGCAGTGCTAGACACGACTTGACAGGGCGGAACACTGAAGCTTTCTTT
TRBV5-1	TRBD1	many	TRBJ2-7	CASSQPQTGSYEQYF	TGCGCCAGCAGCCAACCCCAGACAGGGTCCTACGAGCAGTACTTC
TRBV24-1	TRBD1	many	TRBJ1-5	CATSEGTGDSNQPQHF	TGTGCCACCAGTGAAGGGACAGGGGATAGCAATCAGCCCCAGCATTTT
TRBV30	TRBD1	many	TRBJ1-2	CAWSTNTDRARTF	TGTGCCTGGAGTACAAACACGGACAGGGCAAGGACCTTC
TRBV3-1	-	-	TRBJ2-2	CASAKSDTGELFF	TGTGCCAGCGCCAAAAGTGATACCGGGGAGCTGTTTTTT
TRBV6-5	TRBD1	many	TRBJ1-2	CASSLGQGSSYTF	TGTGCCAGCAGCCTAGGACAGGGAAGTAGCTACACCTTC
TRBV12-3/TRBV12-4	TRBD2	-	TRBJ2-2	CASSPTSGRPTGELFF	TGTGCCAGCAGTCCTACTAGCGGGAGGCCTACCGGGGAGCTGTTTTTT
TRBV3-1	-	many	TRBJ1-2	CASSQVLEGGYTF	TGTGCCAGCAGCCAAGTTCTGGAGGGGGGGTACACCTTC
TRBV28	-	many	TRBJ1-1	CASSYSGNGRAFF	TGTGCCAGCAGTTATTCCGGGAACGGGCGAGCTTTCTTT
TRBV9	TRBD2	few	TRBJ2-7	CASSVTAGIPYEQYF	TGTGCCAGCAGCGTTACAGCGGGAATACCCTACGAGCAGTACTTC
TRBV12-3/TRBV12-4	TRBD1	-	TRBJ1-2	CASSRPGGQGSRYTF	TGTGCCAGCAGCCGCCCCGGGGGACAGGGCTCCCGCTACACCTTC
TRBV6-5	-	many	TRBJ1-2	CASTDRGGGGYTF	TGTGCCAGCACCGACCGGGGAGGGGGAGGCTACACCTTC
TRBV19	-	once	TRBJ2-7	CASSASIAGEQYF	TGTGCCAGTAGTGCCAGTATTGCGGGCGAGCAGTACTTC